Each of the 18 T cell receptor beta chains below was sequenced from the same sample in a study of a mutant IDH1 vaccine in newly diagnosed glioma. Stated time point: week 23, last vaccination. Vaccination comprised doses that each held 300 ug of mutant IDH1 20-mer peptide, plus topical imiquimod. Profiling relied on immunoSEQ multiplex PCR, and the TCRdb table lists in-frame clones only, not all of them. The table has tens of thousands of clones, 85% seen once. What these receptors recognize is not known. Sequencing used PBMCs, obtained from a glioma patient whose treatment included an IDH1 peptide vaccine. Source of these receptors: a man in his thirties or forties with glioma.

The rearrangement joins TRBV20-1 to TRBJ2-7, with no clear D. The CDR3 totals 11 residues. V was shortened by 3 bases and J by 4 bases, with 7 bases between the two germline ends. CDR1 is DFQATT, CDR2 SNEGSKA, per germline (reference sequence). The CDR3 DNA sequence: TGCAGTGCTAGGAAGAGTTACGAGCAGTACTTC. Protein sequence: CSARKSYEQYF.

The chain uses TRBV7-2 and TRBJ2-5, with D maybe TRBD1 (5 bases). The assigned J gene may be wrong: the sequence end matches TRBJ2-7 better. Germline V gene lookup returns CDR1 SGHTA and CDR2 FQGNSA. This CDR3 has 15 residues. CDR3 sequence: CASSPTVGQGYEQYF. The CDR3, as DNA: TGTGCCAGCAGCCCCACCGTGGGCCAGGGATACGAGCAGTACTTC.

The chain joins TRBV7-9 to TRBJ1-4, with a possible D match to TRBD1 (5 bases). Germline V gene lookup returns CDR1 SEHNR and CDR2 FQNEAQ (reference sequence). The CDR3 consists of 15 residues. V was shortened by 0 bases and J by 7 bases, with 12 bases between the two germline ends. CDR3 residues: CASSLARGTGEKLFF. The CDR3 coding sequence is TGTGCCAGCAGCTTAGCAAGGGGTACTGGTGAAAAACTGTTTTTT.

The genes are TRBV6-6 and TRBJ1-5; weak D call: TRBD1 (6 bases). CDR3 length equals 15 residues. In germline, CDR1 is MNHNY, CDR2 SVGAGI (reference sequence). Trimming removed 7 bases at V and 7 bases at J, with 20 bases between. CDR3 coding DNA: TGTGCCAGCACCCCCGGGGGCACCGGAGGCCAGCCCCAGCATTTT. Translated: CASTPGGTGGQPQHF.

The chain employs TRBV5-1 and TRBJ1-2, with 7 bases matching TRBD1. Germline V gene lookup returns CDR1 SGHRS and CDR2 YFSETQ. V lost 3 bases to trimming and J lost 1 base; unmatched junction nucleotides: 3. The CDR3 sequence is 14 residues long. The CDR3 DNA follows: TGCGCCAGCAGCTCAGGGGGTTTTAACTATGGCTACACCTTC. Amino acids: CASSSGGFNYGYTF.

The chain couples TRBV27 to TRBJ2-7; D may be TRBD1 or TRBD2 (5 bases each). V was trimmed by 2 bases and J by 3 bases, leaving 8 bases between them. Germline V gene sequence: CDR1 MNHEY, CDR2 SMNVEV (reference sequence). The CDR3 runs to 13 residues. CDR3 protein: CASSLGDGYEQYF. The CDR3 nucleotides are TGTGCCAGCAGTTTAGGGGACGGCTACGAGCAGTACTTC.

The chain recombines TRBV6-1 with TRBJ1-2; 12 nucleotides line up with TRBD1. CDR1 and CDR2 (germline): MNHNS, SASEGT. There are 17 residues in the CDR3. V was pared by 4 bases and J by 7 bases, with 13 bases of the junction left unmatched. CDR3 amino acids: CASSGSGTGGALSGYTF. CDR3 nucleotide sequence: TGTGCCAGCAGTGGTTCCGGGACAGGGGGCGCTTTATCTGGCTACACCTTC.

The CDR3 loop is CASSYRTGIFLNTEAFF. CDR3 in DNA: TGTGCCAGCAGCTACCGGACCGGGATATTTCTGAACACTGAAGCTTTCTTT. The chain combines TRBV5-6 with TRBJ1-1; unclear D gene. With 3 bases removed from V and 0 bases from J, the gap between germline ends came to 18 bases. In germline, CDR1 is SGHDT, CDR2 YYEEEE. This CDR3 region has 17 residues.

The chain has TRBV11-2 and TRBJ1-4; 10 bases line up with TRBD1. CDR3 size: 13 residues. Germline values: CDR1 SGHAT, CDR2 FQNNGV. V trimming: 5 bases; J trimming: 11 bases; junction bases outside the gene matches: 5. CDR3 sequence reads: CASSLGTGDKLFF. The DNA for the CDR3 is TGTGCCAGCAGCCTAGGGACAGGGGATAAACTGTTTTTT.

This chain links TRBV19 with TRBJ2-7; 8 bases align to TRBD1. The CDR3 has 14 amino acids. J gave up 2 bases and V 6 bases, and 6 bases lay outside the gene matches. Germline V CDR1 and CDR2: LNHDA, SQIVND (reference sequence). The chain's CDR3 is CASRGTGYTYEQYF. The CDR3 coding sequence is TGTGCCAGTAGGGGGACAGGTTACACCTACGAGCAGTACTTC.

The chain carries TRBV7-9 and TRBJ2-1; 8 nucleotides align to TRBD2. The V segment lost 5 bases and the J segment 0 bases; nucleotides outside the gene matches: 3. The germline V gene encodes CDR1 SEHNR and CDR2 FQNEAQ (reference sequence). This CDR3 contains 15 residues. The CDR3 is CASSPRGVSYNEQFF. CDR3 DNA: TGTGCCAGCAGCCCGCGGGGGGTCTCCTACAATGAGCAGTTCTTC.

The chain has TRBV5-6 and TRBJ1-6; unclear D gene. Looked up from germline, CDR1 is SGHDT and CDR2 is YYEEEE. The V end was cut by 4 bases, the J end by 8 bases, with 16 bases between. The CDR3 sequence is 15 residues long. CDR3 in amino acids: CASSLWAAGYSPLHF. The CDR3 DNA sequence: TGTGCCAGCAGCCTATGGGCCGCCGGTTATTCACCCCTCCACTTT.

CDR3 protein: CASSLAGAYNEQFF. The DNA for the CDR3 is TGTGCCAGCAGCTTAGCGGGGGCCTACAATGAGCAGTTCTTC. The J gene is TRBJ2-1, the V gene TRBV7-9; TRBD1 or TRBD2 may be the D gene (5 bases each). The V gene's germline CDR1 is SEHNR and CDR2 FQNEAQ (reference sequence). This CDR3 region has 14 residues. The ends were cut back, 0 bases at V and 2 bases at J, with 5 bases in the middle.

The chain combines TRBV10-2 with TRBJ2-4; TRBD2 aligns across 15 bases. Germline V gene data show CDR1 as WSHSY and CDR2 as SAAADI. With V trimmed by 8 bases and J by 2 bases, 1 base remained unmatched. The CDR3 spans 15 residues. CDR3 coding DNA: TGCGCCAGCGGACTAGCGGGGGGGTCCAAAAACATTCAGTACTTC. Its protein is CASGLAGGSKNIQYF.

The chain couples TRBV4-1 to TRBJ1-2, with D perhaps TRBD1 (5 bases). Trimming pared 4 bases from V and 4 bases from J, leaving 16 bases between. There are 15 residues in the CDR3. Looked up from germline, CDR1 is MGHRA and CDR2 is YSYEKL. CDR3 coding DNA: TGCGCCAGCAGCCCGGACACAGAGTTAGTCTATGGCTACACCTTC. Its protein product is CASSPDTELVYGYTF.

The rearrangement uses TRBV5-1 and TRBJ2-2; TRBD1 or TRBD2 may be the D gene (5 bases each). This CDR3 has 16 residues. V lost 2 bases and J lost 2, with 13 bases in between. The V gene's germline CDR1 is SGHRS and CDR2 YFSETQ. The CDR3 here is CASSFRGRANTGELFF. DNA of the CDR3: TGCGCCAGCAGCTTCCGGGGCAGGGCTAACACCGGGGAGCTGTTTTTT.

The chain couples TRBV19 to TRBJ1-1; possible D gene TRBD1, 6 bases. V lost 3 bases to trimming and J lost 0 bases, with 20 bases between them. The germline gives CDR1 LNHDA, CDR2 SQIVND (reference sequence). The CDR3 spans 18 residues. This CDR3 reads CASSINFFRGFMNTEAFF. The DNA for the CDR3 is TGTGCCAGTAGTATTAACTTTTTCAGGGGTTTCATGAACACTGAAGCTTTCTTT. Using reference TRBV19 and TRBJ1-1 for the parts outside the CDR3, the full variable domain is DGGITQSPKYLFRKEGQNVTLSCEQNLNHDAMYWYRQDPGQGLRLIYYSQIVNDFQKGDIAEGYSVSREKKESFPLTVTSAQKNPTAFYLCASSINFFRGFMNTEAFFGQGTRLTVV.

The chain recombines TRBV19 with TRBJ1-5, with D possibly TRBD1 on 5 matching bases. V was pared by 0 bases and J by 7 bases, with 13 bases between. Germline V lookup: CDR1 LNHDA, CDR2 SQIVND (reference sequence). The CDR3 contains 15 residues. This CDR3 is CASSIEGREGQPQHF. CDR3 in DNA: TGTGCCAGTAGTATAGAGGGCAGGGAGGGCCAGCCCCAGCATTTT.